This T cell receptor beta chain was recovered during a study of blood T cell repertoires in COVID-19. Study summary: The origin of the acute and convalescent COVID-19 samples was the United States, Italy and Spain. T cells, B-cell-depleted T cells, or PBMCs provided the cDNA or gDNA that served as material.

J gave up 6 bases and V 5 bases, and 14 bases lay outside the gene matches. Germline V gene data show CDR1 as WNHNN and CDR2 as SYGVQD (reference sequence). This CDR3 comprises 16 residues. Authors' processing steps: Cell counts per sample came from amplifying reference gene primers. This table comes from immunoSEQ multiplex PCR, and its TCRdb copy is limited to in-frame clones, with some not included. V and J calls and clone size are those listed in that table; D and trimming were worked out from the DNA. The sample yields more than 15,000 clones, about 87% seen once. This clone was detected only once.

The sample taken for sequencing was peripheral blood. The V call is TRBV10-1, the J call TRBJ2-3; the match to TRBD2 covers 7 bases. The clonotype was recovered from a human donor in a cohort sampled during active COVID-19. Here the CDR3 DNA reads TGCGCCAGCAGTCCTAGTAGCGGGTCCGGGATGGATACGCAGTATTTT. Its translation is CASSPSSGSGMDTQYF.